This T cell receptor beta chain was recorded in a study of response to subunit inactivated influenza vaccine. On this clonotype: Its specificity is not known.

Findings and caveats of the study: It was the authors' suggestion that each seasonal influenza vaccination recruits few new T cells.

TCRdb reprocessed the RT-PCR reads with MiXCR, giving one entry per CDR3 protein. The sample has 700,000 to 800,000 distinct CDR3 sequences; about 18% are singletons. This TCR came from a man in his fifties who received an inactivated influenza vaccine. Sequencing was performed on PBMCs from blood, taken less than 6 days after vaccination.

CDR3 in DNA: TGCAGTGCTAGGTTGACCGACGTCTATGGCTACACCTTC. This encodes CSARLTDVYGYTF. The chain joins TRBV20-1 to TRBJ1-2, with D uncertain. CDR1 and CDR2 from the germline V gene are DFQATT and SNEGSKA (reference sequence). V was clipped by 3 bases and J by 4 bases, with 12 bases between them. This CDR3 region has 13 residues.